This record looks at one T cell receptor beta chain sequence and its context. Its target is not known. The entry originates in a study of cytomegalovirus exposure and HLA in healthy donors. Study-level findings and limits: Several V segments, TRBV6-2 and TRBV6-3 among them, could not be told apart and were dropped. A later analysis revealed that TCR association rates differed between HLA loci, peaking at DRB1 and bottoming out at HLA-C.

The primer mix had 60 Vbeta and 13 Jbeta primers. The assay was immunoSEQ multiplex PCR, and TCRdb's table has in-frame clones only and misses some. Counted here are 150,000 to 200,000 clones, roughly 85% occurring once; the ten biggest clones make up around 1.7%. This CDR3 has 16 residues. After removal of 3 bases from V and 2 bases from J, the junction contained 9 bases not matched to a gene. Germline V gene data show CDR1 as SGDLS and CDR2 as YYNGEE. This TCR came from a woman in her late teens or twenties in good health and CMV-seronegative. The sequenced sample consisted of PBMCs. The rearrangement joins TRBV9 to TRBJ2-3; 7 bases line up with TRBD2. The chain's CDR3 is CASSAGLAAYTDTQYF. Here the CDR3 DNA reads TGTGCCAGCAGCGCAGGTCTAGCGGCCTACACAGATACGCAGTATTTT.